This T cell receptor (beta chain) was identified in a study of a mutant IDH1 vaccine in newly diagnosed glioma. Time point noted: week 23, last vaccination. Each dose delivered 300 ug of mutant IDH1 20-mer peptide subcutaneously with imiquimod. Germline assignment: CDR1 SEHNR and CDR2 FQNEAQ (reference sequence). V lost 5 bases, J lost 3 bases, and 5 bases lay in between. The CDR3 contains 11 residues. Profiled with immunoSEQ multiplex PCR; TCRdb holds only in-frame clones, not every one. The repertoire consists of about 54,000 clones, with around 86% occurring once and the leading ten covering approximately 1.4%. Regarding this clone: The antigen is unknown.

This chain links TRBV7-9 with TRBJ2-7; D unclear. This sequence was found in a man in his forties with glioma. This specimen consisted of PBMCs, obtained from a glioma patient whose treatment included an IDH1 peptide vaccine. CDR3 bases: TGTGCCAGCAGCCCGTACTACGAGCAGTACTTC. The encoded protein is CASSPYYEQYF.